This T cell receptor (beta chain) came from a study of blood T cell repertoires in COVID-19. The wider study: Samples taken during acute and convalescent COVID-19 were collected in the United States, Italy and Spain. T cells, B-cell-depleted T cells, or PBMCs provided the cDNA or gDNA that served as material.

In the original processing: Researchers report that nucleated cell counts were estimated from reference gene primer amplification. Generated by immunoSEQ multiplex PCR, the TCRdb table keeps only in-frame clones and is missing some. Clone size and the V and J calls come from that table; the DNA yielded D and trimming. The sample has about 330,000 clones, roughly 90% seen once. In Seattle, patients joined the study during active infection and were tracked longitudinally. Germline trimming cut 2 bases from V and 7 bases from J; bases unmatched to any gene: 5. The germline gives CDR1 SGHNT, CDR2 YYREEE (reference sequence). The CDR3 spans 14 residues.

The sample consisted of peripheral blood. The receptor comes from a man aged 25-45 years with COVID-19, enrolled during active disease. The rearrangement uses TRBV5-4 and TRBJ2-1; TRBD1 agrees at 8 bases. As DNA, the CDR3 is TGTGCCAGCAGCTTTAGGTGGACAGGGAATGAGCAGTTCTTC. Translating it yields CASSFRWTGNEQFF.